These 26 T cell receptor beta chains originate from one sample sequenced in a study of early T cells in non-severe SARS-CoV-2 infection. TCRdb redid the calling of the 5' RACE reads with MiXCR, one entry per CDR3 protein. This sample has about 52,000 distinct CDR3 sequences, with 9.5% to 12% found just once. Sample: whole blood. The receptors derive from an adult who was a healthcare worker with PCR-confirmed SARS-CoV-2 infection or an uninfected control (not recorded which).

This clonotype was seen many times. The V gene is TRBV20-1, the J gene TRBJ2-1, with 8 bases matching TRBD2. CDR3 length equals 16 residues. With 0 bases clipped from V and 7 bases from J, the junction kept 11 bases outside the gene matches. CDR1 is DFQATT, CDR2 SNEGSKA, per germline (reference sequence). CDR3: CSARDVSTAGGNEQFF. CDR3 in DNA: TGCAGTGCTAGAGATGTGTCTACGGCGGGAGGAAATGAGCAGTTCTTC.

This clonotype has more than one count but fewer than ten. The genes are TRBV29-1 and TRBJ1-1, with D hard to call. The CDR3 has 14 amino acids. Trimming stripped 4 bases from V and 0 bases from J, with 12 bases between. Germline CDR1 and CDR2: SQVTM and ANQGSEA. The CDR3 DNA is TGCAGCGTTGGCGAGCGGGGTTTGAACACTGAAGCTTTCTTT. Amino acids: CSVGERGLNTEAFF.

This clonotype was recorded at least ten times. The chain joins TRBV18 to TRBJ1-5; TRBD1 matches at 7 bases. The V and J ends lost 3 bases and 3 bases, in that order; junction bases with no gene match: 8. Per the germline V gene, CDR1 is KGHSH and CDR2 is LQKENI. CDR3 length: 16 residues. CDR3 coding DNA: TGTGCCAGCTCACCCCCAGGGGGTCTTAACAATCAGCCCCAGCATTTT. As protein: CASSPPGGLNNQPQHF.

Only a few counts were recorded for this clonotype. The J gene is TRBJ2-3, the V gene TRBV12-3 or TRBV12-4; the D is unclear. V was trimmed by 10 bases and J by 0 bases, leaving 11 bases between them. The length of the CDR3 is 13 residues. This CDR3 reads CATKPQSTDTQYF. The DNA for the CDR3 is TGTGCCACTAAGCCGCAAAGCACAGATACGCAGTATTTT.

The J gene is TRBJ2-2, the V gene TRBV9; TRBD1 matches at 9 bases. This CDR3 is built from 18 residues. V gave up 0 bases and J gave up 0 bases; unmatched junction bases: 6. CDR1 is SGDLS and CDR2 is YYNGEE in the germline V gene. This CDR3 is CASSVVRQGDANTGELFF. The DNA for the CDR3 is TGTGCCAGCAGCGTAGTTCGACAGGGGGACGCGAACACCGGGGAGCTGTTTTTT. Together with reference TRBV9 and TRBJ2-2, the CDR3 gives the full variable domain: DSGVTQTPKHLITATGQRVTLRCSPRSGDLSVYWYQQSLDQGLQFLIQYYNGEERAKGNILERFSAQQFPDLHSELNLSSLELGDSALYFCASSVVRQGDANTGELFFGEGSRLTVL.

This clonotype came up many times. The chain employs TRBV7-3 and TRBJ2-3; possibly TRBD2 for D (7 bases). The CDR3 is 16 residues long. Trimming took off 5 bases at V and 1 base at J, with 16 bases between the two ends. Germline loops: CDR1 SGHTA, CDR2 FQGTGA. The CDR3 here is CASSPGGPSGTDTQYF. CDR3 DNA: TGTGCCAGCAGCCCCGGGGGGCCTAGCGGCACAGATACGCAGTATTTT.

Ten or more counts support this clonotype. This rearrangement joins TRBV12-3 or TRBV12-4 to TRBJ1-4; D not resolved. Trimming pared 7 bases from V and 8 bases from J, leaving 17 bases between. The CDR3 has 14 residues. The CDR3 DNA is TGTGCCAGCACCCTTTCCGGGTTTAAAGAAAAACTGTTTTTT. Its protein is CASTLSGFKEKLFF.

In its sample, this clonotype was seen many times. V gene TRBV6-4 combines with J gene TRBJ1-1, with D unclear. The CDR3 loop spans 14 amino acids. The germline gives CDR1 MRHNA, CDR2 SNTAGT. V was clipped by 3 bases and J by 1 base, with 9 bases between them. The CDR3 DNA is TGTGCCAGCAGTGAGGCGGGAGGGAACACTGAAGCTTTCTTT. Its translation is CASSEAGGNTEAFF.

This clonotype was observed many times. The genes are TRBV6-5 and TRBJ2-6; D unresolved. This CDR3 contains 16 residues. Germline CDR1 MNHEY, CDR2 SVGAGI. Trimming pared 6 bases from V and 0 bases from J, leaving 12 bases between. CDR3 amino acids: CASRPFSSSGANVLTF. CDR3 in DNA: TGTGCCAGCAGGCCTTTTAGCTCCTCTGGGGCCAACGTCCTGACTTTC.

The sample holds many counts of this clonotype. The CDR3: CAISESKMPLGGGELFF. The CDR3 DNA reads as TGTGCCATCAGTGAGTCGAAGATGCCCCTCGGCGGCGGGGAGCTGTTTTTT. This chain uses TRBV10-3 with TRBJ2-2; D call uncertain. The germline V gene has CDR1 ENHRY and CDR2 SYGVKD. Deletions cut 0 bases from V and 7 bases from J, with 18 bases between. The length of the CDR3 is 17 residues.

The V gene is TRBV7-2, the J gene TRBJ2-4; 7 bases fit TRBD2. V was clipped by 3 bases and J by 2 bases; unmatched bases: 1. In germline, CDR1 is SGHTA, CDR2 FQGNSA. This CDR3 region has 14 residues. The CDR3 reads CASSLGGSKNIQYF. The CDR3 coding sequence is TGTGCCAGCAGCTTGGGGGGGTCCAAAAACATTCAGTACTTC.

This clonotype was observed many times. The rearrangement joins TRBV28 to TRBJ1-1; D uncertain. The length of the CDR3 is 12 residues. V was clipped by 3 bases and J by 0 bases, with 2 bases between them. CDR1 is MDHEN and CDR2 is SYDVKM in the germline V gene. The CDR3, as DNA: TGTGCCAGCAGTTTTCTGAACACTGAAGCTTTCTTT. Its translation: CASSFLNTEAFF. The whole variable domain, remainder taken from reference TRBV28 and TRBJ1-1, is DVKVTQSSRYLVKRTGEKVFLECVQDMDHENMFWYRQDPGLGLRLIYFSYDVKMKEKGDIPEGYSVSREKKERFSLILESASTNQTSMYLCASSFLNTEAFFGQGTRLTVV.

This sequence joins TRBV5-1 and TRBJ2-7; D is undetermined. Germline lookup yields CDR1 SGHRS and CDR2 YFSETQ. The CDR3 has 13 residues. The ends were cut back, 4 bases at V and 1 base at J, with 9 bases in the middle. The chain's CDR3 is CASSPGGSYEQYF. CDR3 nucleotide sequence: TGCGCCAGCAGCCCGGGTGGTTCCTACGAGCAGTACTTC.

This clonotype was observed at least ten times. The V gene is TRBV3-1, the J gene TRBJ2-6; D call uncertain. The CDR3 contains 19 residues. Germline V gene data show CDR1 as LGHDT and CDR2 as YNNKEL (reference sequence). Between the trimmed V and J ends, which lost 3 bases and 0 bases, there was a span of 18 bases. CDR3 nucleotide sequence: TGTGCCAGCAGCCAGACCGCGGCCAGGAGATACTCTGGGGCCAACGTCCTGACTTTC. It is translated as CASSQTAARRYSGANVLTF.

Ten or more counts support this clonotype. The chain joins TRBV5-5 to TRBJ1-1; 8 nucleotides align to TRBD1. This CDR3 is built from 15 residues. Germline lookup yields CDR1 SGHKS and CDR2 YYEKEE (reference sequence). V shed 0 bases, J shed 3 bases, and the junction held 4 bases outside the gene matches. The CDR3: CASSLVPTGDTEAFF. The CDR3 bases are TGTGCCAGCAGCTTGGTTCCGACAGGGGACACTGAAGCTTTCTTT.

This clonotype was recorded many times. This rearrangement joins TRBV20-1 to TRBJ2-2; D is uncertain. Deletions cut 0 bases from V and 3 bases from J, with 14 bases between. This CDR3 has 16 amino acids. Germline-derived CDR1 and CDR2 are DFQATT and SNEGSKA (reference sequence). The CDR3 DNA reads TGCAGTGCTAGAGATTTGCTCCGCGAGCACACCGGGGAGCTGTTTTTT. Translated, it gives CSARDLLREHTGELFF.

The table lists this clonotype with a few counts. V gene TRBV2 combines with J gene TRBJ1-5, with TRBD1 matching 12 bases. J lost 4 bases, V lost 8 bases, and 6 bases had no gene match. The CDR3 has 15 amino acids. Per the germline V gene, CDR1 is SNHLY and CDR2 is FYNNEI. This CDR3 reads CASGRDRGPNQPQHF. CDR3 coding DNA: TGTGCCAGCGGGAGGGACAGGGGGCCTAATCAGCCCCAGCATTTT.

This clonotype was observed a few times. The V gene is TRBV7-9, the J gene TRBJ2-7; 7 bases match TRBD1. This CDR3 is built from 14 residues. Germline assignment: CDR1 SEHNR and CDR2 FQNEAQ (reference sequence). Trimming took 5 bases from V and 1 from J; bases not matched to a gene: 5. The CDR3 nucleotides are TGTGCCAGCAGCCCCCGGGACAGATCCTACGAGCAGTACTTC. Its translation is CASSPRDRSYEQYF. Using reference TRBV7-9 and TRBJ2-7 for the parts outside the CDR3, the full variable domain is DTGVSQNPRHKITKRGQNVTFRCDPISEHNRLYWYRQTLGQGPEFLTYFQNEAQLEKSRLLSDRFSAERPKGSFSTLEIQRTEQGDSAMYLCASSPRDRSYEQYFGPGTRLTVT.

This clonotype was detected many times. The chain employs TRBV6-6 and TRBJ1-1; the D is unclear. CDR1 is MNHNY and CDR2 is SVGAGI in the germline V gene (reference sequence). This CDR3 is built from 12 residues. V lost 7 bases and J 0 bases, leaving 6 bases between the germline ends. CDR3 sequence: CASTLLNTEAFF. As DNA, the CDR3 is TGTGCCAGCACCCTCCTGAACACTGAAGCTTTCTTT.

This clonotype showed up many times. The chain carries TRBV4-3 and TRBJ2-1, with 8 bases lining up with TRBD2. Trimming at V came to 2 bases and at J to 5 bases, leaving 5 bases not matched to a gene. This CDR3 is built from 15 residues. Germline CDR1 and CDR2: LGHNA and YSLEER. CDR3 DNA: TGCGCCAGCAGCCAATGGCGGGGGGTTCACAATGAGCAGTTCTTC. It yields the protein CASSQWRGVHNEQFF.

This clonotype was counted many times. The chain is built from TRBV18 and TRBJ1-1; D remains unclear. This CDR3 comprises 13 residues. CDR1 KGHSH and CDR2 LQKENI come from the germline V gene. V lost 6 bases and J 2 bases, leaving 10 bases between the germline ends. In DNA, the CDR3 is TGTGCCAGCTCCGACAAACCTAACACTGAAGCTTTCTTT. Translation gives CASSDKPNTEAFF.

This clonotype showed up just once. The CDR3 DNA is TGTGCCAGCAGTTCGGGGCGGGAGGCAGAGACCCAGTACTTC. Its translation is CASSSGREAETQYF. The rearrangement joins TRBV28 to TRBJ2-5; 8 bases line up with TRBD2. Looked up from germline, CDR1 is MDHEN and CDR2 is SYDVKM. Trimming at V came to 4 bases and at J to 4 bases, leaving 5 bases not matched to a gene. There are 14 residues in the CDR3.

The V and J genes are TRBV7-3 and TRBJ1-1; a possible D gene is TRBD1 (6 bases). V lost 4 bases to trimming and J lost 1 base, with 13 bases between them. CDR1 and CDR2 (germline): SGHTA, FQGTGA. The CDR3 covers 15 residues. CDR3 nucleotide sequence: TGTGCCAGCAGCTCCGAAGGACAGCCGAACACTGAAGCTTTCTTT. Protein: CASSSEGQPNTEAFF.

This chain links TRBV20-1 with TRBJ1-6; perhaps TRBD1 as D (5 bases). CDR3 length equals 13 residues. Trimming took off 3 bases at V and 7 bases at J, with 10 bases between the two ends. CDR1 is DFQATT and CDR2 is SNEGSKA in the germline V gene (reference sequence). This chain's CDR3 is CSASRRENSPLHF. The CDR3 DNA sequence: TGCAGTGCTAGTCGCAGGGAAAATTCACCCCTCCACTTT.

There are many counts of this clonotype. This chain uses TRBV20-1 with TRBJ2-3, with D possibly being TRBD2 (5 bases). The V gene lost 5 bases and the J gene lost 2 bases, with 14 bases spanning the gap. This CDR3 contains 14 residues. The germline V gene has CDR1 DFQATT and CDR2 SNEGSKA (reference sequence). The CDR3 DNA sequence: TGCAGTGCTGGCGGACTGCCTCACACAGATACGCAGTATTTT. The encoded protein is CSAGGLPHTDTQYF.

The chain couples TRBV18 to TRBJ2-6; a weak D match, TRBD1 (5 bases). Germline CDR1 KGHSH, CDR2 LQKENI. Trimming shortened V by 4 bases and J by 1 base, and 11 bases separated the two germline ends. The CDR3 is 16 amino acids. In DNA form, the CDR3 reads TGTGCCAGCTCACGACAGCCACTTTCTGGGGCCAACGTCCTGACTTTC. Translated: CASSRQPLSGANVLTF.